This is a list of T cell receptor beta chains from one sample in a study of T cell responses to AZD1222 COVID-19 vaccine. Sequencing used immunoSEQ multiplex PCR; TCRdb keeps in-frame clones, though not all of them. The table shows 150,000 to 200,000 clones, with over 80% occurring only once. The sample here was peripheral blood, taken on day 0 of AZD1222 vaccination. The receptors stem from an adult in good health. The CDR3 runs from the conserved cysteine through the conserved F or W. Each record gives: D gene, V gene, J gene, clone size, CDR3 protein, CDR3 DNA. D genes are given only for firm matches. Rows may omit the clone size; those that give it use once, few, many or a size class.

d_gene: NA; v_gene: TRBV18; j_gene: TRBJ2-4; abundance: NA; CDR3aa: CASSFQTSKNIQYF; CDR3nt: TGTGCCAGCTCTTTCCAGACTTCCAAAAACATTCAGTACTTC
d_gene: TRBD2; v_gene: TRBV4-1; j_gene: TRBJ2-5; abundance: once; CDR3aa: CASSLKTGLVTETQYF; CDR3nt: TGCGCCAGCAGCCTCAAAACCGGACTAGTTACGGAGACCCAGTACTTC
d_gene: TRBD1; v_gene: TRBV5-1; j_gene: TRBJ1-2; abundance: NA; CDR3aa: CASSLAGTRTGDGYTF; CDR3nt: TGCGCCAGCAGCTTGGCCGGTACTAGGACAGGGGATGGCTACACCTTC
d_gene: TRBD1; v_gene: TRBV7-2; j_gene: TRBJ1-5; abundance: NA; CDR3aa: CASSEGQFNQPQHF; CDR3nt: TGTGCCAGCAGCGAGGGACAGTTCAATCAGCCCCAGCATTTT
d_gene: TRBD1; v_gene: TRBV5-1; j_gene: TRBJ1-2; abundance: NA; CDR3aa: CASSDRTDRVGGYTF; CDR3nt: TGCGCCAGCAGCGATCGGACGGACAGGGTGGGTGGCTACACCTTC
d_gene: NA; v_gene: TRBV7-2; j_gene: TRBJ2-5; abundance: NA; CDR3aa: CASSLVNDARETQYF; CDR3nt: TGTGCCAGCAGCTTAGTGAATGATGCGCGAGAGACCCAGTACTTC
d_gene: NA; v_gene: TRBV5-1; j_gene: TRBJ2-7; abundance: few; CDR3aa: CASTGPGALEQYF; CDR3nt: TGCGCCAGCACCGGACCCGGGGCTCTCGAGCAGTACTTC
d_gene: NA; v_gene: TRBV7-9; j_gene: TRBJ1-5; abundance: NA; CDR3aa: CASSFDSQPQHF; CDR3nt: TGTGCCAGCAGCTTTGACAGCCAGCCCCAGCATTTT
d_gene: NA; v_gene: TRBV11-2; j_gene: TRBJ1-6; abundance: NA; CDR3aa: CASSINRDSYNSPLHF; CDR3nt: TGTGCCAGCAGCATCAACAGGGACTCCTATAATTCACCCCTCCACTTT
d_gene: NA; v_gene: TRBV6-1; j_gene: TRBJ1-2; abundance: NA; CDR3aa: CASSEGLLSYGYTF; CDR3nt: TGTGCCAGCAGTGAGGGACTCCTCTCCTATGGCTACACCTTC
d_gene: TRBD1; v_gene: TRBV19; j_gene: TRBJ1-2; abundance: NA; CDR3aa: CASSGTDRAGYTF; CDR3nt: TGTGCCAGTAGTGGGACTGACAGGGCTGGCTACACCTTC
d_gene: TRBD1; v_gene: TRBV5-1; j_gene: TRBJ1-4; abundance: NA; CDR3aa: CASSLQGQGAFRREKLFF; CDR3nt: TGCGCCAGCAGCTTGCAGGGACAGGGGGCTTTTCGTAGGGAAAAACTGTTTTTT
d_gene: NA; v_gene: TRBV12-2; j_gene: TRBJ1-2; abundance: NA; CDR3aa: CASRFRIRCGKPVYGYTF; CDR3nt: TGTGCAAGTCGCTTTAGAATCCGGTGTGGGAAACCGGTCTATGGCTACACCTTC
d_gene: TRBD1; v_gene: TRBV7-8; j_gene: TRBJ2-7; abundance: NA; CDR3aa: CASSSNVRGYEQYF; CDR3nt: TGTGCCAGCAGCTCTAATGTCAGGGGGTACGAGCAGTACTTC
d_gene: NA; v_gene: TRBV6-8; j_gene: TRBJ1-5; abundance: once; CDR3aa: CASSSTTGAPDQPQHF; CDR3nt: TGTGCCAGCAGTTCCACGACGGGGGCCCCCGATCAGCCCCAGCATTTT
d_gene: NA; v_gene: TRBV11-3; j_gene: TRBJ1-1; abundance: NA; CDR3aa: CASSNRGNTEAFF; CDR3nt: TGTGCCAGCAGCAACCGCGGGAACACTGAAGCTTTCTTT
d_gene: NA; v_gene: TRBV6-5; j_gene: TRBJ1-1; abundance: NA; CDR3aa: CASSWRENTEAFF; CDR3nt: TGTGCCAGCAGTTGGAGGGAGAACACTGAAGCTTTCTTT
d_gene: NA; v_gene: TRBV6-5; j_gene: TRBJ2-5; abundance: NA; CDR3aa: CASSYTDSKRGETQYF; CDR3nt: TGTGCCAGCAGTTACACCGACTCGAAGAGGGGAGAGACCCAGTACTTC
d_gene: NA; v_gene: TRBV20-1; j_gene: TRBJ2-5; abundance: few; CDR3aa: CRQGGETQYF; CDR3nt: TGCAGACAGGGTGGGGAGACCCAGTACTTC
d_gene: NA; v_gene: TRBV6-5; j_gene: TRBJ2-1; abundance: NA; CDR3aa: CASRSYNEQFF; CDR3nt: TGTGCCAGCCGGTCCTACAATGAGCAGTTCTTC
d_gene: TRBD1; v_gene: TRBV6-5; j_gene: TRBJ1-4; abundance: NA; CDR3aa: CASSYSQGGGNEKLFF; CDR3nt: TGTGCCAGCAGTTACTCCCAGGGGGGAGGTAATGAAAAACTGTTTTTT
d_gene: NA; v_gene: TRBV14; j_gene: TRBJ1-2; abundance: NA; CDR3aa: CASSQVKAYGYTF; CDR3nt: TGTGCCAGCAGCCAAGTCAAGGCCTATGGCTACACCTTC
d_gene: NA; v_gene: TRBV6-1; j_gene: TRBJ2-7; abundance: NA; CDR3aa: CASSDLYEQYF; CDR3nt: TGTGCCAGCAGTGACCTCTACGAGCAGTACTTC
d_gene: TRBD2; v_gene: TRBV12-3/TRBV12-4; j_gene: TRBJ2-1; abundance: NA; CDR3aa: CASSKQAGGQFF; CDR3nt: TGTGCCAGCAGTAAGCAAGCGGGGGGACAGTTCTTC
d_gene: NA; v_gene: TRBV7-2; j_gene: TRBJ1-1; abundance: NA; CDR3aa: CASSWGVETEAFF; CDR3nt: TGTGCCAGCAGCTGGGGAGTAGAGACTGAAGCTTTCTTT
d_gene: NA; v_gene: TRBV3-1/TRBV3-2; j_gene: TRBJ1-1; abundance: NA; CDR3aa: CASSPGGAGTEAFF; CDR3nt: TGTGCCAGCAGCCCCGGGGGCGCGGGAACTGAAGCTTTCTTT
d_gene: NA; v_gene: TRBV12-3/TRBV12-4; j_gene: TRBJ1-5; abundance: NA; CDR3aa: CATSYSNQPQHF; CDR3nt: TGTGCCACCAGCTATAGCAATCAGCCCCAGCATTTT
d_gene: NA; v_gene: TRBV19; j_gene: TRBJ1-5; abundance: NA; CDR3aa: CASSISRWSLGQPQHF; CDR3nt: TGTGCCAGTAGTATTAGTCGCTGGAGTCTAGGTCAGCCCCAGCATTTT
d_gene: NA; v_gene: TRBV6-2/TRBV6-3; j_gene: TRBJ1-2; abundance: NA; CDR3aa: CASSLSPVNYGYTF; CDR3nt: TGTGCCAGCAGTTTGAGCCCCGTCAACTATGGCTACACCTTC
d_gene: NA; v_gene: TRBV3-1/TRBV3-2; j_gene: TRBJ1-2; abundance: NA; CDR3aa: CASSPRGTDGYTF; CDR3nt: TGTGCCAGCAGCCCCAGGGGTACGGATGGCTACACCTTC
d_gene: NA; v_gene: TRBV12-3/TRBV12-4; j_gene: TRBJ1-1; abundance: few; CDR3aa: CASSWAGGTEAFF; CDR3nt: TGTGCCAGCAGTTGGGCCGGGGGCACTGAAGCTTTCTTT
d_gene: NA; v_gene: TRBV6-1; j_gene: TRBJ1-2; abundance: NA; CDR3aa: CASSEGGSLYGYTF; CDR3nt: TGTGCCAGCAGTGAAGGGGGCAGCCTCTATGGCTACACCTTC
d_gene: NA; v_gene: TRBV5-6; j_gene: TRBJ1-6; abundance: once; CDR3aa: CASSFTDRNSPLHF; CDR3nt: TGTGCCAGCAGCTTTACGGATCGGAATTCACCCCTCCACTTT
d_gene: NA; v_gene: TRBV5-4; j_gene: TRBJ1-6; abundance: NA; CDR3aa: CASTPGGRGGNSPLHF; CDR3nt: TGTGCCTCCACCCCGGGTGGCAGGGGTGGTAATTCACCCCTCCACTTT
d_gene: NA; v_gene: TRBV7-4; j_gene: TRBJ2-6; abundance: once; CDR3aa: CASSLEAPGANVLTF; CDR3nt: TGTGCCAGCAGCTTAGAGGCTCCTGGGGCCAACGTCCTGACTTTC
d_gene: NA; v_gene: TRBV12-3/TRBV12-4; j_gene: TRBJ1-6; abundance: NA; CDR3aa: CASSLGGSSPLHF; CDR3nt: TGTGCCAGCAGTTTGGGGGGCAGTTCACCCCTCCACTTT
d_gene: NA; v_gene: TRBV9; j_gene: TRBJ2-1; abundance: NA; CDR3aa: CASSVNREREQFF; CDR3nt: TGTGCCAGCAGCGTGAATCGGGAACGTGAGCAGTTCTTC
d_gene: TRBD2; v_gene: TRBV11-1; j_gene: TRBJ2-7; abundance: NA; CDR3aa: CATRASGLEQYF; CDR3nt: TGTGCCACGCGGGCTAGCGGTCTCGAGCAGTACTTC
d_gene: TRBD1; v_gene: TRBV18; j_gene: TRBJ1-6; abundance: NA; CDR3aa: CASSPSGQGAGDNSPLHF; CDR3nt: TGTGCCAGCTCACCATCGGGACAGGGGGCAGGGGATAATTCACCCCTCCACTTT
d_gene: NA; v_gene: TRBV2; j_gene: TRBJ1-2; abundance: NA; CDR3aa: CARTLYYGYTF; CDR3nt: TGTGCCAGGACTCTATACTATGGCTACACCTTC
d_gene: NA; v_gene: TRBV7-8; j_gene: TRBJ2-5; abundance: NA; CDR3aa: CASSLVRGQTQYF; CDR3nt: TGTGCCAGCAGCTTAGTGCGGGGGCAGACCCAGTACTTC
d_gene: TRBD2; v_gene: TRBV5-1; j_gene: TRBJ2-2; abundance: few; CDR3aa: CASSPQGLAGGTGELFF; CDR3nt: TGCGCCAGCAGCCCGCAAGGACTAGCGGGGGGAACCGGGGAGCTGTTTTTT
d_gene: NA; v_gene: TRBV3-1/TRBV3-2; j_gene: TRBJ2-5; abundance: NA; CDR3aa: CATRGGVMETQYF; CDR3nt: TGTGCCACCAGAGGGGGGGTGATGGAGACCCAGTACTTC
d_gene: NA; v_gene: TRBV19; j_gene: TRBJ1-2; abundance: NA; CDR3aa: CASSIYPASYTF; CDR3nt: TGTGCCAGTAGTATCTACCCGGCGAGCTACACCTTC
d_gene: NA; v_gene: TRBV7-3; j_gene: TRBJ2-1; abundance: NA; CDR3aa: CASSQLGTEQFF; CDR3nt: TGTGCCAGCAGCCAACTGGGGACAGAGCAGTTCTTC
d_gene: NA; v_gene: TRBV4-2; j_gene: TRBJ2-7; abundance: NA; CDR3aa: CASSQDLGVHSYEQYF; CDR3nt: TGTGCCAGCAGCCAAGATTTAGGGGTCCACTCCTACGAGCAGTACTTC
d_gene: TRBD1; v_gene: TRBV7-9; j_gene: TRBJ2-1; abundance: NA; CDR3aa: CASMIRTGDRGFYNEQFF; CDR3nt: TGTGCCAGCATGATTAGAACCGGGGACAGAGGGTTTTACAATGAGCAGTTCTTC
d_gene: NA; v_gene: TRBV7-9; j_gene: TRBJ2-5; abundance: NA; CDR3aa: CASSYNRETQYF; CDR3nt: TGTGCCAGCAGTTACAACCGGGAGACCCAGTACTTC